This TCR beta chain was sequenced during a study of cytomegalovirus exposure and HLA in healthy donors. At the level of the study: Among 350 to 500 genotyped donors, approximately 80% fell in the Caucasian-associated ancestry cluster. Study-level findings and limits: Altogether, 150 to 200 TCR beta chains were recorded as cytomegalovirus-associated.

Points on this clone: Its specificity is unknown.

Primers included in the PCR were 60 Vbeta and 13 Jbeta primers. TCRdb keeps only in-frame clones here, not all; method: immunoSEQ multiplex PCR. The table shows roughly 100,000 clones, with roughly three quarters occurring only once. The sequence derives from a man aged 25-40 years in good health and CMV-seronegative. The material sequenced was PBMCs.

The DNA for the CDR3 is TGTGCCAGCAGCGTCAGCGGGAGGGGCGCAGATACGCAGTATTTT. This encodes CASSVSGRGADTQYF. The genes are TRBV9 and TRBJ2-3, with 10 bases fitting TRBD2. Germline assignment: CDR1 SGDLS and CDR2 YYNGEE. The ends lost 2 bases at V and 4 bases at J; junction bases unmatched: 4. This CDR3 region has 15 residues.